The 21 T cell receptor beta chains below were found in one sample sequenced in a study of shared clonotypes between healthy human individuals. Selected positively for CCR7 and CD45RO-negative, naive CD8 cells excluded terminally differentiated effector memory CD45RA+ cells. Here immunoSEQ multiplex PCR was the method, and the copy in TCRdb shows in-frame clones only, minus some. The repertoire consists of about 1.9 million clones, with approximately 92% occurring once and the leading ten covering 1.5% to 2%. What was sequenced was naive CD8+ T cells from PBMCs. These receptors were obtained from a man aged 18 to 30 in good health. Some clones in this sample may be carry-over from other donors' samples.

In regard to this clone: Other nucleotide sequences from this sample produce the same CDR3. V usage is TRBV5-1 and J usage is TRBJ2-1; D gene uncertain. The V and J ends lost 0 bases and 5 bases respectively, with 6 bases between them. The CDR3 has 13 residues. Per the germline V gene, CDR1 is SGHRS and CDR2 is YFSETQ. The CDR3 nucleotides are TGCGCCAGCAGCTTGGAGCTTGACAATGAGCAGTTCTTC. This translates into CASSLELDNEQFF.

In this sample, this clone turned up once. The chain combines TRBV7-2 with TRBJ2-5, with TRBD1 matching 7 bases. Trimming removed 4 bases from V and 1 base from J; junction bases left unmatched: 3. This CDR3 is built from 14 residues. Per germline, CDR1 SGHTA and CDR2 FQGNSA. CDR3 coding DNA: TGTGCCAGCAGCTCCCGGGACAGCCAAGAGACCCAGTACTTC. Translation: CASSSRDSQETQYF.

This chain links TRBV7-6 with TRBJ2-7, with 10 bases aligning to TRBD2. This CDR3 is 17 amino acids long. The germline CDR1 and CDR2 sequences are SGHVS and FNYEAQ. The V gene end was trimmed by 1 base and the J gene end by 0 bases; junction bases not matched to a gene: 6. The CDR3: CASSLGGLAVPSYEQYF. The CDR3 bases are TGTGCCAGCAGCTTAGGAGGACTAGCGGTCCCCTCCTACGAGCAGTACTTC.

The rearrangement joins TRBV27 to TRBJ1-2, with unresolved D. CDR3 size: 14 residues. V lost 4 bases, J lost 8 bases, and 17 bases lay in between. The germline CDR1 and CDR2 sequences are MNHEY and SMNVEV (reference sequence). The CDR3 nucleotides read TGTGCCAGCAGTTCATATTTCTTAGGGAAAGGCTACACCTTC. Protein product: CASSSYFLGKGYTF.

In DNA, the CDR3 is TGTGCCAGCTCCCGGGGGCCTCTTGAGCAGTTCTTC. Translated, it gives CASSRGPLEQFF. This rearrangement joins TRBV19 to TRBJ2-1, with D possibly called TRBD1 or TRBD2 (6 bases each). The germline V gene has CDR1 LNHDA and CDR2 SQIVND (reference sequence). V lost 9 bases and J 9 bases, leaving 15 bases between the germline ends. The CDR3 consists of 12 residues. The complete variable domain, with remaining parts taken from reference TRBV19 and TRBJ2-1, reads DGGITQSPKYLFRKEGQNVTLSCEQNLNHDAMYWYRQDPGQGLRLIYYSQIVNDFQKGDIAEGYSVSREKKESFPLTVTSAQKNPTAFYLCASSRGPLEQFFGPGTRLTVL.

This sequence joins TRBV10-2 and TRBJ2-7, with 7 bases matching TRBD1. V trimming: 7 bases; J trimming: 5 bases; junction bases outside the gene matches: 8. The CDR3 is 13 residues long. Germline V lookup: CDR1 WSHSY, CDR2 SAAADI. CDR3 region: CASTETGFDEQYF. CDR3 bases: TGCGCCAGCACCGAGACAGGGTTCGACGAGCAGTACTTC.

In nucleotides, the CDR3 is TGTGCCAGCAGGATCCAACAGGGGCGGGCGGACACTGAAGCTTTCTTT. This codes for CASRIQQGRADTEAFF. The chain recombines TRBV28 with TRBJ1-1; 7 nucleotides line up with TRBD1. The CDR3 runs to 16 residues. The germline CDR1 and CDR2 sequences are MDHEN and SYDVKM. The V gene end was trimmed by 6 bases and the J gene end by 3 bases; junction bases not matched to a gene: 13.

This rearrangement joins TRBV10-2 to TRBJ1-1; the match to TRBD1 covers 7 bases. The CDR3 totals 13 residues. Germline V lookup: CDR1 WSHSY, CDR2 SAAADI. Trimming took 7 bases from V and 8 from J; bases not matched to a gene: 10. CDR3 protein: CASNGRGESEAFF. The CDR3 nucleotides read TGCGCCAGCAACGGCAGGGGGGAATCGGAAGCTTTCTTT.

This chain uses TRBV12-5 with TRBJ1-1, with a possible D match to TRBD1 (5 bases). This CDR3 spans 15 amino acids. In germline, CDR1 is LGHNT, CDR2 FRNRAP. V gave up 2 bases and J gave up 1 base, with 11 bases separating them. The CDR3 loop is CASGLFIGQNTEAFF. For the CDR3, the DNA is TGTGCTAGTGGTTTGTTCATCGGACAGAACACTGAAGCTTTCTTT.

V and J are TRBV5-1 and TRBJ2-1; TRBD1 matches at 11 bases. Germline V lookup: CDR1 SGHRS, CDR2 YFSETQ. This CDR3 spans 14 amino acids. The trim removed 4 bases at V and 6 bases at J, leaving 3 bases unmatched. CDR3 bases: TGCGCCAGCAGCGACGGACAGGGGGCCAATGAGCAGTTCTTC. Its translation: CASSDGQGANEQFF.

Concerning this clone: This same CDR3 is encoded by further DNA sequences in the sample. The genes are TRBV11-2 and TRBJ2-7, with TRBD1 as a possible D gene (6 bases). Per the germline V gene, CDR1 is SGHAT and CDR2 is FQNNGV. V shed 1 base and J shed 4 bases, with 8 bases lying between them. This CDR3 spans 13 amino acids. CDR3 in DNA: TGTGCCAGCAGCTTAGTGAGGGGGTACGAGCAGTACTTC. It translates to CASSLVRGYEQYF.

The chain is built from TRBV5-6 and TRBJ2-1; D gene unclear. This CDR3 contains 15 residues. Germline V CDR1 and CDR2: SGHDT, YYEEEE. Between the trimmed V and J ends, which lost 0 bases and 2 bases, there was a span of 9 bases. Here the CDR3 reads CASSLVYNTYNEQFF. DNA of the CDR3: TGTGCCAGCAGCTTGGTGTACAACACCTACAATGAGCAGTTCTTC.

V usage is TRBV10-3 and J usage is TRBJ2-7; 8 bases map to TRBD2. The junction had 7 bases not matched to a gene; V was cut back by 3 bases and J by 3 bases. Germline CDR1 is ENHRY and CDR2 is SYGVKD. This CDR3 region has 15 residues. The CDR3 coding sequence is TGTGCCATCAGTGACCGTACTAGCGGCGTCTACGAGCAGTACTTC. Translated, it gives CAISDRTSGVYEQYF.

This chain uses TRBV11-2 with TRBJ2-5, with a tentative D call TRBD2 (6 bases). Germline CDR1 reads SGHAT; CDR2 reads FQNNGV. There are 15 residues in the CDR3. Trimming stripped 0 bases from V and 2 bases from J, with 10 bases between. This CDR3 reads CASSLEATSQETQYF. The CDR3 region has the DNA TGTGCCAGCAGCTTAGAGGCGACTAGTCAAGAGACCCAGTACTTC.

The chain employs TRBV7-2 and TRBJ1-1; 7 bases are shared with TRBD1. The ends lost 3 bases at V and 6 bases at J; junction bases unmatched: 13. The V gene's germline CDR1 is SGHTA and CDR2 FQGNSA. The CDR3 extends over 16 amino acids. In DNA, the CDR3 is TGTGCCAGCAGCTTCAGACAGGGAGGGGGGAGTGCTGAAGCTTTCTTT. It is translated as CASSFRQGGGSAEAFF.

The CDR3 DNA reads as TGTGCCAGCAGTCGGACGGAAGGCTCCTACGAGCAGTACTTC. It translates to CASSRTEGSYEQYF. The chain combines TRBV28 with TRBJ2-7, with no clear D. CDR3 length: 14 residues. V was cut by 5 bases and J by 0 bases, with 11 bases left in between. The germline gives CDR1 MDHEN, CDR2 SYDVKM. The variable domain in full, with the rest retrieved from reference TRBV28 and TRBJ2-7, is DVKVTQSSRYLVKRTGEKVFLECVQDMDHENMFWYRQDPGLGLRLIYFSYDVKMKEKGDIPEGYSVSREKKERFSLILESASTNQTSMYLCASSRTEGSYEQYFGPGTRLTVT.

The J gene is TRBJ1-2, the V gene TRBV6-5, with D possibly being TRBD1 (6 bases). Trimming took 3 bases from V and 3 from J, leaving 14 bases between them. The CDR3 loop spans 15 amino acids. CDR1 is MNHEY, CDR2 SVGAGI, per germline. CDR3 in amino acids: CASSYMGGWYYGYTF. The CDR3 coding sequence is TGTGCCAGCAGTTATATGGGGGGCTGGTACTATGGCTACACCTTC.

The rearrangement links TRBV30 to TRBJ2-1; 10 positions agree with TRBD1. The CDR3 loop spans 12 amino acids. Germline CDR1 GTSNPN, CDR2 SVGIG (reference sequence). Unmatched junction bases numbered 7, after V lost 2 bases and J lost 15 bases. CDR3 sequence: CAWSPGTGESFF. In nucleotides, the CDR3 is TGTGCCTGGAGTCCCGGGACAGGGGAATCGTTCTTC.

This clone appeared once. This chain joins TRBV5-6 and TRBJ2-7; 9 bases map to TRBD2. J gave up 7 bases and V 2 bases, and 4 bases lay outside the gene matches. This CDR3 region has 13 residues. CDR1 and CDR2 from the germline V gene are SGHDT and YYEEEE. CDR3 sequence: CASSFLAGLEQYF. CDR3 DNA: TGTGCCAGCAGCTTCCTAGCGGGACTAGAGCAGTACTTC.

This chain connects TRBV11-1 to TRBJ2-3; D might be TRBD1 or TRBD2, each matching 5 bases. The germline V and J ends were trimmed by 2 bases and 1 base, with 10 bases remaining between them. CDR1 and CDR2 from the germline V gene are SGHAT and FQDESV (reference sequence). The CDR3 is 15 residues long. The CDR3 coding sequence is TGTGCCAGCAGCTTAAGGATGGGGGGCACAGATACGCAGTATTTT. Residues: CASSLRMGGTDTQYF.

This chain links TRBV28 with TRBJ1-4; 7 nucleotides line up with TRBD1. The trim removed 4 bases at V and 6 bases at J, leaving 5 bases unmatched. Per germline, CDR1 MDHEN and CDR2 SYDVKM. CDR3 length: 14 residues. CDR3: CASSYRGGDEKLFF. The DNA of the CDR3 is TGTGCCAGCAGTTACAGGGGCGGTGATGAAAAACTGTTTTTT. Variable domain in full (rest from reference TRBV28 and TRBJ1-4): DVKVTQSSRYLVKRTGEKVFLECVQDMDHENMFWYRQDPGLGLRLIYFSYDVKMKEKGDIPEGYSVSREKKERFSLILESASTNQTSMYLCASSYRGGDEKLFFGSGTQLSVL.